Below are 15 T cell receptor beta chains sequenced from a single sample in a study of T cell repertoires in cytomegalovirus infection (dated by TCRdb to the late 2010s). Sequenced on an Illumina HiSeq 1500. The raw public reads went through TCRdb reprocessing: fastp at Q25, MiXCR clone calling, in-frame beta chains kept. All rows with the same CDR3 protein become a single entry with the most common DNA and genes. Here the sample has almost 550,000 distinct CDR3 sequences; approximately 17% occur a single time. Together, the top ten hold 20% to 30% of the sample. Sequencing input: CD8+ T cells from PBMCs. The receptors derive from a human donor in good health (CMV status not recorded). Some clones in this sample may be carry-over from other donors' samples.

This clonotype has a handful of counts. The chain recombines TRBV6-1 with TRBJ2-5, with no clear D. V lost 4 bases to trimming and J lost 5 bases, with 14 bases between them. The CDR3 spans 14 residues. Germline V gene lookup returns CDR1 MNHNS and CDR2 SASEGT. CDR3 DNA sequence: TGTGCCAGCAGTGGCAGGCCCGCCTGGGAGACCCAGTACTTC. Its translation: CASSGRPAWETQYF.

This clonotype was seen a handful of times. The genes are TRBV6-4 and TRBJ1-2; D not resolved. Trimming shortened V by 3 bases and J by 4 bases, and 15 bases separated the two germline ends. Germline V gene data show CDR1 as MRHNA and CDR2 as SNTAGT. This CDR3 region has 15 residues. In nucleotides, the CDR3 is TGTGCCAGCAGTGAACGCCAGGACCCTATCTATGGCTACACCTTC. Protein product: CASSERQDPIYGYTF.

The rearrangement uses TRBV11-3 and TRBJ2-3; no clear D. Trimming shortened V by 8 bases and J by 4 bases, and 10 bases separated the two germline ends. This CDR3 has 12 amino acids. Germline CDR1 reads SGHNT; CDR2 reads YENEEA. CDR3 in amino acids: CASSSWADTQYF. CDR3 sequence (DNA): TGTGCCAGCTCTTCCTGGGCAGATACGCAGTATTTT.

With respect to this clonotype: At one end the junction does not follow the germline gene, possibly because of a read error. V and J are TRBV4-1 and TRBJ1-2, with a possible D match to TRBD1 (6 bases). In germline, CDR1 is MGHRA, CDR2 YSYEKL. This CDR3 has 13 residues. CDR3 bases: TGTGCCAGCAGCCAGGTACAGGGCTGGGGCTACACCTTC. This codes for CASSQVQGWGYTF.

This clonotype was picked up many times. The gene calls are TRBV7-2 and TRBJ1-1; D is unresolved. V lost 1 base and J 0 bases, leaving 9 bases between the germline ends. Germline V lookup: CDR1 SGHTA, CDR2 FQGNSA. The CDR3 sequence is 15 residues long. The chain's CDR3 is CASSLGEELNTEAFF. In DNA form, the CDR3 reads TGTGCCAGCAGCTTAGGGGAGGAGTTGAACACTGAAGCTTTCTTT.

This clonotype has a handful of counts. This sequence joins TRBV27 and TRBJ2-3; the D is unclear. The CDR3 is 10 amino acids. Germline V gene sequence: CDR1 MNHEY, CDR2 SMNVEV (reference sequence). V lost 8 bases and J lost 4, with 4 bases in between. The CDR3 bases are TGTGCCAGCGTGGCAGATACGCAGTATTTT. Protein product: CASVADTQYF.

This clonotype was counted between two and nine times. The gene calls are TRBV19 and TRBJ2-4; 10 bases are a match to TRBD2. Germline CDR1 and CDR2: LNHDA and SQIVND (reference sequence). V was pared by 7 bases and J by 6 bases, with 15 bases of the junction left unmatched. This CDR3 is built from 17 residues. CDR3 sequence: CASNSRTSGPPGNIQYF. The CDR3 DNA is TGTGCCAGTAACTCTAGGACTAGCGGCCCCCCGGGAAACATTCAGTACTTC.

This clonotype was counted ten times or more. The V gene is TRBV7-8, the J gene TRBJ2-7; D tentatively fits TRBD1 or TRBD2 (7 bases each). CDR1 and CDR2 from the germline V gene are SGHVS and FQNEAQ. Trimming pared 7 bases from V and 3 bases from J, leaving 19 bases between. This CDR3 has 15 amino acids. The DNA for the CDR3 is TGTGCCAGCAACCCCAACCCAGGGGGGGGCTACGAGCAGTACTTC. This codes for CASNPNPGGGYEQYF.

Ten or more counts support this clonotype. This sequence joins TRBV9 and TRBJ1-5; TRBD1 aligns across 8 bases. This CDR3 has 15 amino acids. V was pared by 2 bases and J by 6 bases, with 7 bases of the junction left unmatched. Germline V CDR1 and CDR2: SGDLS, YYNGEE. In DNA, the CDR3 is TGTGCCAGCAGCGTCACAGGGGGGACCGGTCAGCCCCAGCATTTT. Its protein product is CASSVTGGTGQPQHF. The entire variable domain, with the rest obtained from reference TRBV9 and TRBJ1-5, is as follows: DSGVTQTPKHLITATGQRVTLRCSPRSGDLSVYWYQQSLDQGLQFLIQYYNGEERAKGNILERFSAQQFPDLHSELNLSSLELGDSALYFCASSVTGGTGQPQHFGDGTRLSIL.

This clonotype appeared many times. V is TRBV10-3 and J is TRBJ2-5; 10 bases are shared with TRBD2. The V gene's germline CDR1 is ENHRY and CDR2 SYGVKD. This CDR3 comprises 18 residues. V lost 2 bases and J lost 4; bases outside the gene matches: 13. The DNA of the CDR3 is TGTGCCATCAGTGAGCCCTCCCCGGGGACTAGCGAGGCAGAGACCCAGTACTTC. Translated, it gives CAISEPSPGTSEAETQYF.

This clonotype was found many times. The chain combines TRBV7-9 with TRBJ2-1; 12 nucleotides align to TRBD2. Germline loops: CDR1 SEHNR, CDR2 FQNEAQ (reference sequence). The CDR3 contains 18 residues. The V segment lost 5 bases and the J segment 3 bases; nucleotides outside the gene matches: 11. CDR3 protein: CASSTASGRDRYYNEQFF. DNA for the CDR3: TGTGCCAGCAGCACCGCTAGCGGGAGGGATCGTTACTACAATGAGCAGTTCTTC.

This clonotype was observed at least ten times. The V call is TRBV4-2, the J call TRBJ2-7, with D possibly TRBD1 on 6 matching bases. Trimming stripped 3 bases from V and 7 bases from J, with 19 bases between. CDR3 length: 15 residues. Germline-derived CDR1 and CDR2 are LGHNA and YNFKEQ. The CDR3, as DNA: TGTGCCAGCAGCCATTCCAGGGGACCCGTGGAAGAGCAGTACTTC. This translates into CASSHSRGPVEEQYF.

Ten or more counts support this clonotype. The CDR3: CASSEGAAQYF. CDR3 DNA sequence: TGTGCCAGCAGTGAAGGAGCGGCCCAGTACTTC. V gene TRBV2 combines with J gene TRBJ2-5; D might be TRBD2 (5 bases). Deletions cut 1 base from V and 9 bases from J, with 6 bases between. Germline CDR1 is SNHLY and CDR2 is FYNNEI. The CDR3 loop spans 11 amino acids.

This sequence joins TRBV2 and TRBJ2-7; D ambiguous. The CDR3 loop spans 13 amino acids. V was cut by 2 bases and J by 3 bases, with 8 bases left in between. Germline CDR1 reads SNHLY; CDR2 reads FYNNEI. The chain's CDR3 is CASSELINYEQYF. CDR3 nucleotide sequence: TGTGCCAGCAGTGAACTCATAAACTACGAGCAGTACTTC.

The V and J genes are TRBV27 and TRBJ2-1; possibly TRBD1 or TRBD2 for D (5 bases each). Germline V gene lookup returns CDR1 MNHEY and CDR2 SMNVEV (reference sequence). The CDR3 is made up of 13 amino acids. V was shortened by 6 bases and J by 9 bases, with 15 bases between the two germline ends. CDR3 loop: CASSRDPLFEQFF. Written as DNA, the CDR3 is TGTGCCAGCAGCCGGGACCCTCTGTTTGAGCAGTTCTTC.